This T cell receptor beta chain was found in a study of OX40 agonist ivuxolimab in advanced cancers. General study findings and limits: The antigen specificity of the peripheral T cells (those that were expanded) was not determined. The mean number of expanded clones was higher in CD8+ T cells than in CD4+.

As for this clone: Its target is unknown.

The sampling schedule covered blood at baseline, cycle 4 day 1, and cycle 7 day 1. TCRdb's table, derived via immunoSEQ multiplex PCR, lists solely in-frame clones and lacks some. Among 60,000 to 75,000 clones listed, about 90% were seen once. The V and J ends lost 0 bases and 4 bases respectively, with 6 bases between them. CDR3 length equals 13 residues. Germline lookup yields CDR1 LGHNA and CDR2 YNFKEQ. The source material was CD4+ or CD8+ T cells sorted from blood, sampled in a trial of the OX40 agonist ivuxolimab. This chain links TRBV4-2 with TRBJ1-2; D not resolved. The TCR originated in an adult with an advanced solid tumor such as melanoma, head and neck, liver or kidney cancer. This chain's CDR3 is CASSQDLLYGYTF. The CDR3, as DNA: TGTGCCAGCAGCCAAGACCTCCTCTATGGCTACACCTTC.